A selection of T cell receptor beta chains follows, all from one sample in a study of cytomegalovirus exposure and HLA in healthy donors. Data came from immunoSEQ multiplex PCR; TCRdb stores just in-frame clones and leaves some out. The sample gives approximately 160,000 clones, under 90% of which show up once; approximately 1.5% is in the top ten. Sequences were obtained from PBMCs. These TCRs come from a male donor in good health and CMV-seronegative. Both conserved end residues are part of each CDR3. D genes are given only for firm matches. Rows may omit the clone size; those that give it use once, few, many or a size class.

size: .; J: TRBJ2-3; V: TRBV5-4; D: TRBD2; DNA: TGTGCCAGCAGGCGGGGGGCGGGAGGGTGGACAGATACGCAGTATTTT; CDR3: CASRRGAGGWTDTQYF
size: .; J: TRBJ2-7; V: TRBV20-1; D: .; DNA: TGCAGTGCGTCCGACAGTGTACGGCAGTACTTC; CDR3: CSASDSVRQYF
size: .; J: TRBJ1-5; V: TRBV27; D: .; DNA: TGTGCCAGCAGCCCCAACTTGGGCGATCAGCCCCAGCATTTT; CDR3: CASSPNLGDQPQHF
size: .; J: TRBJ1-1; V: TRBV27; D: TRBD1; DNA: TGTGCCAGCAACAGAACAGGGGAAAGACGGAAAACTGAAGCTTTCTTT; CDR3: CASNRTGERRKTEAFF
size: .; J: TRBJ2-2; V: TRBV6-6; D: .; DNA: TGTGCCAGCAGACCGGACAGACCGAACACCGGGGAGCTGTTTTTT; CDR3: CASRPDRPNTGELFF
size: .; J: TRBJ1-6; V: TRBV6-1; D: TRBD1; DNA: TGTGCCAGCAGTGAAGCGTTACTACAGGGGTCCTCCTATAATTCACCCCTCCACTTT; CDR3: CASSEALLQGSSYNSPLHF
size: once; J: TRBJ1-1; V: TRBV9; D: .; DNA: TGTGCCAGCAGCGTACTTGGCAGGGGCACTGAAGCTTTCTTT; CDR3: CASSVLGRGTEAFF
size: .; J: TRBJ1-2; V: TRBV7-9; D: .; DNA: TGTTCCAGCAGCTTAGACCGGACAGATTTTGCTAACTATGGCTACACCTTC; CDR3: CSSSLDRTDFANYGYTF
size: .; J: TRBJ2-7; V: TRBV21-1; D: .; DNA: TGTGCCAGCAGCACGCACCGGGACAGGGTGACCTACGAGCAGTACTTC; CDR3: CASSTHRDRVTYEQYF
size: .; J: TRBJ2-7; V: TRBV5-1; D: .; DNA: TGCGCCAGCAGCATGAATCCGTGGCAGGGGAGAGGAGAGCAGTACTTC; CDR3: CASSMNPWQGRGEQYF
size: .; J: TRBJ2-7; V: TRBV4-3; D: TRBD2; DNA: TGCGCCAGCAGCCAAGAGTCGGGACTAGCCTACGAGCAGTACTTC; CDR3: CASSQESGLAYEQYF
size: few; J: TRBJ1-1; V: TRBV6-5; D: TRBD1; DNA: TGTGCCAGCAGTTACGGGACAGGGGGTACTGAAGCTTTCTTT; CDR3: CASSYGTGGTEAFF
size: .; J: TRBJ2-7; V: TRBV7-6; D: TRBD2; DNA: TGTGCCAGCAGCTTAGTAGCGGGAGAGGACAACTACGAGCAGTACTTC; CDR3: CASSLVAGEDNYEQYF
size: .; J: TRBJ2-5; V: TRBV7-6; D: TRBD2; DNA: TGTGCCAGCAGCTTAGTTAGCGGGGGGGCTGGGGAGACCCAGTACTTC; CDR3: CASSLVSGGAGETQYF
size: .; J: TRBJ2-2; V: TRBV5-1; D: TRBD1; DNA: TGCGCCTCCGGGACAGGGTTTATCGGGGAGCTGTTTTTT; CDR3: CASGTGFIGELFF
size: .; J: TRBJ2-4; V: TRBV7-2; D: .; DNA: TGTGCCAGCAGCAAACGGGACATTCAGTACTTC; CDR3: CASSKRDIQYF
size: once; J: TRBJ2-7; V: TRBV18; D: TRBD2; DNA: TGTGCCAGCTCACCGACCGCGGCTAGCGGGAGTAGGTTAGGTTACGAGCAGTACTTC; CDR3: CASSPTAASGSRLGYEQYF
size: .; J: TRBJ2-7; V: TRBV30; D: TRBD1; DNA: TGTGCCTGGAGTTCTGGACAGGGAGTCTACGAGCAGTACTTC; CDR3: CAWSSGQGVYEQYF
size: .; J: TRBJ2-3; V: TRBV11-3; D: .; DNA: TGTGCCAGCAGCAGCGGCCCAGGAGATACGCAGTATTTT; CDR3: CASSSGPGDTQYF
size: .; J: TRBJ1-1; V: TRBV6-5; D: TRBD1; DNA: TGTGCCAGCAGTACAGGGGGCAGGAACACTGAAGCTTTCTTT; CDR3: CASSTGGRNTEAFF
size: .; J: TRBJ2-3; V: TRBV5-1; D: TRBD2; DNA: TGCGCCAGCAGCTTCCCGTCCAAACTAGCGGGGGGCCAAAGTACGGTAGATACGCAGTATTTT; CDR3: CASSFPSKLAGGQSTVDTQYF
size: once; J: TRBJ2-1; V: TRBV28; D: .; DNA: TGTGCCTGCAGTCTAGACTACAATGAGCAGTTCTTC; CDR3: CACSLDYNEQFF
size: .; J: TRBJ1-2; V: TRBV6-5; D: .; DNA: TGTGCCAGCACCCAAATAGGGCACGGGGAAGGCTACACCTTC; CDR3: CASTQIGHGEGYTF
size: few; J: TRBJ1-5; V: TRBV10-1; D: .; DNA: TGCGCCAGCAGTGAGACAGGGATTAATCAGCCCCAGCATTTT; CDR3: CASSETGINQPQHF
size: .; J: TRBJ2-3; V: TRBV30; D: TRBD2; DNA: TGTGCCTGGACCCAGGGGCTAGCGGGAGGCCCTACAGATACGCAGTATTTT; CDR3: CAWTQGLAGGPTDTQYF
size: .; J: TRBJ2-3; V: TRBV7-3; D: .; DNA: TGTGCCAGCAGCTTAAGATGGGGGGATCGTTTAGATACGCAGTATTTT; CDR3: CASSLRWGDRLDTQYF
size: .; J: TRBJ1-6; V: TRBV28; D: .; DNA: TGTGCCAGCAGTTTACCAGGGGCAGGTTTTTCACCCCTCCACTTT; CDR3: CASSLPGAGFSPLHF
size: .; J: TRBJ2-5; V: TRBV5-6; D: TRBD2; DNA: TGTGCCAGCAGCTTGGGGACTAGCCTGGAGACCCAGTACTTC; CDR3: CASSLGTSLETQYF
size: once; J: TRBJ2-7; V: TRBV7-9; D: .; DNA: TGTGCCAGCAGCTTAATGGGGGGTGAATCCTACGAGCAGTACTTC; CDR3: CASSLMGGESYEQYF